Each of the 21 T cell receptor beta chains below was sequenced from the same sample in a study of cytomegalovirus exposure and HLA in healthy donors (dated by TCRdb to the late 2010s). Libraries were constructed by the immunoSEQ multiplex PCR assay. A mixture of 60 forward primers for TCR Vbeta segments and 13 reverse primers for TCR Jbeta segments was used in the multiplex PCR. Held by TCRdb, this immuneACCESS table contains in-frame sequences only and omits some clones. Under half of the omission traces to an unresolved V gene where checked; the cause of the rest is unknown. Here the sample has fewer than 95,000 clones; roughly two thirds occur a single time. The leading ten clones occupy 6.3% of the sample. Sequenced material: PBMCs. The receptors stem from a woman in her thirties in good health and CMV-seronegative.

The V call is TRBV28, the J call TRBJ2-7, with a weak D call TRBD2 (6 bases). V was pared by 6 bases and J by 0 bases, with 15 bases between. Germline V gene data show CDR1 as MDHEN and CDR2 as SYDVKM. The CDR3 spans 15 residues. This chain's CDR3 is CASRRGLMSSYEQYF. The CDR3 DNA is TGTGCCAGCAGACGGGGACTCATGAGCTCCTACGAGCAGTACTTC.

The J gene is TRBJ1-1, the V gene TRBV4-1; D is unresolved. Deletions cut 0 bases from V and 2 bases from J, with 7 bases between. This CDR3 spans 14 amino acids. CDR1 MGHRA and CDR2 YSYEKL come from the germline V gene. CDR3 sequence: CASSQEVRNTEAFF. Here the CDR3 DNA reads TGCGCCAGCAGCCAAGAGGTCAGAAACACTGAAGCTTTCTTT.

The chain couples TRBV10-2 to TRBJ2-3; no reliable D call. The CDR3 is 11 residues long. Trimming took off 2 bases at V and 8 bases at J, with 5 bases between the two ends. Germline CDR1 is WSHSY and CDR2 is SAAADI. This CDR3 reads CASSEAGTQYF. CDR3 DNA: TGCGCCAGCAGTGAGGCAGGTACGCAGTATTTT.

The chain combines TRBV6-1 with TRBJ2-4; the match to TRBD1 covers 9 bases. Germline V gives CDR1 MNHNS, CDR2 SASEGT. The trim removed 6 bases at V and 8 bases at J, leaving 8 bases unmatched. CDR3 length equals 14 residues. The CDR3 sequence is CASSPTGGRDIQYF. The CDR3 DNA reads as TGTGCCAGCAGCCCGACAGGGGGGAGGGACATTCAGTACTTC.

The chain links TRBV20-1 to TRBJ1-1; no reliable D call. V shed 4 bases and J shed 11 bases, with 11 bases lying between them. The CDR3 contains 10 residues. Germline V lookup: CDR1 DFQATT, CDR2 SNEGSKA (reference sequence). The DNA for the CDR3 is TGCAGTGCTAACCAGTGGAGCGCTTTCTTT. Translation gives CSANQWSAFF.

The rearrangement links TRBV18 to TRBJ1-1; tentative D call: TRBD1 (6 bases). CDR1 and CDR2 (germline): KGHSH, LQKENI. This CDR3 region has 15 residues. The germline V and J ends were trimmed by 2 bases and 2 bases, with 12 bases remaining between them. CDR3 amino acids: CASSPNQGRNTEAFF. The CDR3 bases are TGTGCCAGCTCACCAAACCAGGGGAGAAACACTGAAGCTTTCTTT.

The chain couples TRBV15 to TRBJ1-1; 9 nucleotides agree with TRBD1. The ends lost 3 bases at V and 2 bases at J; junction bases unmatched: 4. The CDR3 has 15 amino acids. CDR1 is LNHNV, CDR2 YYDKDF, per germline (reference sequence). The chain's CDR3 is CATSSQGQGNTEAFF. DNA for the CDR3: TGTGCCACCAGCAGCCAGGGACAGGGAAACACTGAAGCTTTCTTT.

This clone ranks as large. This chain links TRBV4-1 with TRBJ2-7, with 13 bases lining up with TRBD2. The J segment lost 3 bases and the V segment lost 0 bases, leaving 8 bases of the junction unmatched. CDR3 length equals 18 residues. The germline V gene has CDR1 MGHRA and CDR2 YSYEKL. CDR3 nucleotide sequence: TGCGCCAGCAGCCAAGAAACTAGCGGGGGGGCAAGGGGCTACGAGCAGTACTTC. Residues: CASSQETSGGARGYEQYF.

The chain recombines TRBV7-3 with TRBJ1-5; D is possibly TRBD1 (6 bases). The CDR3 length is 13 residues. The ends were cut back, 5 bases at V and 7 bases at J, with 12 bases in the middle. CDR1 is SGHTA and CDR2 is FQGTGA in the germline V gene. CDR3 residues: CASSRGKDQPQHF. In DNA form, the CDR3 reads TGTGCCAGCAGCAGGGGGAAGGACCAGCCCCAGCATTTT.

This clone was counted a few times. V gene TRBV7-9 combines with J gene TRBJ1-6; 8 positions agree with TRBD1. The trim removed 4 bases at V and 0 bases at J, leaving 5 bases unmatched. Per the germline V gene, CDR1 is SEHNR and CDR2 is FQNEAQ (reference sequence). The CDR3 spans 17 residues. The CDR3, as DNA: TGTGCCAGCAGCTCCCGGACAGGGAGCTCCTATAATTCACCCCTCCACTTT. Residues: CASSSRTGSSYNSPLHF.

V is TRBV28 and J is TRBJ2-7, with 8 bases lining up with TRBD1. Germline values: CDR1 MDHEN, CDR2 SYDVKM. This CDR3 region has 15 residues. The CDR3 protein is CVAGQGAAGTYEQYF. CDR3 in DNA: TGTGTTGCGGGGCAGGGGGCAGCCGGGACCTACGAGCAGTACTTC.

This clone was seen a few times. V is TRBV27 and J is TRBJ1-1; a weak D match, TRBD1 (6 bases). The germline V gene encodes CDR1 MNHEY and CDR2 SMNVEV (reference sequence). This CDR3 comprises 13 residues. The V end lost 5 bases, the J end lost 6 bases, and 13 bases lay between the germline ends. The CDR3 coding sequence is TGTGCCAGCAGTCGGCAGGGGTCCCCTGAAGCTTTCTTT. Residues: CASSRQGSPEAFF.

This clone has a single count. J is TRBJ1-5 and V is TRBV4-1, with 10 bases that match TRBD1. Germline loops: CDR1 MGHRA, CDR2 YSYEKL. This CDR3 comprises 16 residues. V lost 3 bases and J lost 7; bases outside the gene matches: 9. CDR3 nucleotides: TGCGCCAGCAGCCAGGCCTACCCGGGACAGGGGCAGCCCCAGCATTTT. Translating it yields CASSQAYPGQGQPQHF.

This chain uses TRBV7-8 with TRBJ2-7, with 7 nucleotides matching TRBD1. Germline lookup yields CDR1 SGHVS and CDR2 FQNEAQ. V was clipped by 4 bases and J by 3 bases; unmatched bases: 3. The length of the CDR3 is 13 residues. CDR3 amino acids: CASSSGTDYEQYF. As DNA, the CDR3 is TGTGCCAGCAGCTCCGGGACAGACTACGAGCAGTACTTC.

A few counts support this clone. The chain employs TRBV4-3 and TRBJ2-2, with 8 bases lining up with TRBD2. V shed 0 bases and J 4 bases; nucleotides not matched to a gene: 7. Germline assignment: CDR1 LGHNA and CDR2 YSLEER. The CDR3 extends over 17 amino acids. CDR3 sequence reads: CASSQEVSAGATGELFF. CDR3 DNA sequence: TGCGCCAGCAGCCAAGAAGTCTCAGCGGGAGCCACCGGGGAGCTGTTTTTT.

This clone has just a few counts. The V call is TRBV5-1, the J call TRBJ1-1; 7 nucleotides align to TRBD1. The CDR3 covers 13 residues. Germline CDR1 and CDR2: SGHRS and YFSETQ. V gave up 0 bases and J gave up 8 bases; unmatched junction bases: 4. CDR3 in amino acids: CASSLAEDREAFF. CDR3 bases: TGCGCCAGCAGCTTGGCCGAGGACAGGGAAGCTTTCTTT.

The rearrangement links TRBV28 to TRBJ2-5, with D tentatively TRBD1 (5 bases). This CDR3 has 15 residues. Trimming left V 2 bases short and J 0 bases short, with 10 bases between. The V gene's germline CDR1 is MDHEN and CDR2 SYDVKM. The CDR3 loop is CASSLVGADQETQYF. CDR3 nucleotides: TGTGCCAGCAGTTTAGTTGGGGCGGACCAAGAGACCCAGTACTTC.

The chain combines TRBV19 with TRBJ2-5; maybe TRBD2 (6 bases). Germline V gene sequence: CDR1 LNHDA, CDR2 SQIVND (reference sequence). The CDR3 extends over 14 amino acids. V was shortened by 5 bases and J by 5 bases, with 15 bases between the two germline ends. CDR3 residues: CASSQKGLRETQYF. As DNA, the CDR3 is TGTGCCAGTAGTCAAAAGGGACTCAGGGAGACCCAGTACTTC. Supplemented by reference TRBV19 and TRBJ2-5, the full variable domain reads DGGITQSPKYLFRKEGQNVTLSCEQNLNHDAMYWYRQDPGQGLRLIYYSQIVNDFQKGDIAEGYSVSREKKESFPLTVTSAQKNPTAFYLCASSQKGLRETQYFGPGTRLLVL.

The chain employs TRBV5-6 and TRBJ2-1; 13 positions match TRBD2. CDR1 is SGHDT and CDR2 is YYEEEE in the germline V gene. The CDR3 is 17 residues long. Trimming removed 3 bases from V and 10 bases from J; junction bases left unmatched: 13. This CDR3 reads CASSSPYRTSGGWEQFF. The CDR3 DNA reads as TGTGCCAGCAGCTCACCCTACCGGACTAGCGGGGGTTGGGAGCAGTTCTTC.

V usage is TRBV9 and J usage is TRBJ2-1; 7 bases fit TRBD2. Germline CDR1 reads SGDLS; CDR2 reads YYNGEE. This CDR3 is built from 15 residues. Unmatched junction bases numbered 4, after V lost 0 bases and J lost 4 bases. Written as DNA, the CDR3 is TGTGCCAGCAGCGTAGCGGGAGGACCGTACAATGAGCAGTTCTTC. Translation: CASSVAGGPYNEQFF.

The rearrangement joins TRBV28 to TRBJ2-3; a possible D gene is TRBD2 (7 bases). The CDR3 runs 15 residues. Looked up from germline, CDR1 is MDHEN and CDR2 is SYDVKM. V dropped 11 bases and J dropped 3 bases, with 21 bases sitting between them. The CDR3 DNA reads TGTGCCTCCAACCCGGGGGGCGTCAGAACAGATACGCAGTATTTT. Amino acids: CASNPGGVRTDTQYF.